Following are 4 T cell receptor beta chains from one sample sequenced in a study of blood T cell repertoires in COVID-19. Method: immunoSEQ multiplex PCR; TCRdb's copy keeps in-frame clones and lacks some. Here the sample spans around 200,000 clones, around 87% being singletons. The material sequenced was peripheral blood. The receptors shown here come from a man aged 18 to 30 with active or convalescent COVID-19.

The chain carries TRBV11-2 and TRBJ2-7, with 7 bases that match TRBD1. Germline V gives CDR1 SGHAT, CDR2 FQNNGV. The CDR3 sequence is 14 residues long. V lost 3 bases and J lost 2; bases outside the gene matches: 4. The DNA of the CDR3 is TGTGCCAGCAGCTTGGGGGACAGTCCCTACGAGCAGTACGTC. This encodes CASSLGDSPYEQYV.

This clone has a single count. This chain links TRBV24-1 with TRBJ2-3, with 8 bases lining up with TRBD2. Per the germline V gene, CDR1 is KGHDR and CDR2 is SFDVKD. The trim removed 11 bases at V and 0 bases at J, leaving 3 bases unmatched. This CDR3 is 13 amino acids long. This CDR3 is CAITSGSTDTQYF. DNA of the CDR3: TGTGCCATCACTAGCGGTAGCACAGATACGCAGTATTTT.

The chain recombines TRBV10-1 with TRBJ2-1; D is uncertain. Germline V gives CDR1 WNHNN, CDR2 SYGVQD (reference sequence). This CDR3 region has 15 residues. The V and J ends lost 2 bases and 12 bases respectively, with 20 bases between them. DNA of the CDR3: TGCGCCAGCAGTGAGATAAGGCTAGGCGGTCACGGGCAGTTCTTC. Encoded protein: CASSEIRLGGHGQFF.

The chain recombines TRBV7-3 with TRBJ1-1; weak D call: TRBD1 (6 bases). This CDR3 contains 14 residues. V dropped 2 bases and J dropped 9 bases, with 16 bases sitting between them. Germline V gives CDR1 SGHTA, CDR2 FQGTGA. CDR3 loop: CASSLATRQEQAFF. The CDR3 DNA follows: TGTGCCAGCAGCTTAGCCACGAGACAGGAGCAAGCTTTCTTT. Based on the CDR3 plus reference TRBV7-3 and TRBJ1-1, the full variable domain is GAGVSQTPSNKVTEKGKYVELRCDPISGHTALYWYRQSLGQGPEFLIYFQGTGAADDSGLPNDRFFAVRPEGSVSTLKIQRTERGDSAVYLCASSLATRQEQAFFGQGTRLTVV.